This T cell receptor beta chain was captured by sequencing in a study of CXCR3-negative and CXCR3-positive naive CD8 T cells. General study results and limits: Memory CD8+ cells had much lower diversity, and both naive subsets had comparably high diversity.

Comment on this clonotype: Antigen: not known.

It was by 5' RACE with UMI labels that the TRB cDNA libraries were prepared. TCRdb re-called the 5' RACE reads and catalogs CDR3 proteins one per entry, DNA excluded. The sample yields tens of thousands of distinct CDR3 sequences, of which the top ten take up more than 7.5%. This sequence was found in a human donor in good health. Some clones in this sample may be carry-over from other donors' samples. The sequenced material came from memory CD8+ T cells from blood.

CDR3 region: CATSRDRGWDTEAFF. The rearrangement joins TRBV15 to TRBJ1-1; without DNA, the TCRdb call of TRBD1 cannot be checked. CDR3 length equals 15 residues. Germline CDR1 and CDR2: LNHNV and YYDKDF (reference sequence).